One and the same sample provided the 27 T cell receptor beta chains below, sequenced in a study of glioma-infiltrating T cells. The iRepertoire nested amplicon-rescue multiplex PCR amplified TCR alpha and beta CDR3s from RNA. TCRdb re-analysed the multiplex PCR reads in MiXCR, keeping a single row per CDR3 protein. This table has around 190,000 distinct CDR3 sequences, approximately 30% appearing once. The sequenced sample was glioma tissue, nonneoplastic brain tissue, or PBMCs (not recorded which). The receptors come from a human donor with low-grade glioma or glioblastoma, undergoing nonglioma brain surgery, or in good health (not recorded which).

This clonotype came up a few times. The chain uses TRBV7-9 and TRBJ2-3; 15 nucleotides agree with TRBD2. Germline values: CDR1 SEHNR, CDR2 FQNEAQ (reference sequence). The CDR3 contains 19 residues. V lost 5 bases, J lost 2 bases, and 11 bases stayed unmatched. CDR3 residues: CASSPRPGTSGRFTDTQYF. For the CDR3, the DNA is TGTGCCAGCAGCCCTCGTCCCGGGACTAGCGGGAGGTTCACAGATACGCAGTATTTT.

This clonotype was seen many times. The V gene is TRBV7-6, the J gene TRBJ1-5, with D perhaps matching TRBD1 (5 bases). The CDR3 sequence is 16 residues long. The ends were cut back, 4 bases at V and 3 bases at J, with 16 bases in the middle. Germline assignment: CDR1 SGHVS and CDR2 FNYEAQ. The chain's CDR3 is CASSWAGTSANQPQHF. The CDR3 bases are TGTGCCAGCAGCTGGGCGGGGACTAGCGCCAATCAGCCCCAGCATTTT.

This clonotype was recorded at least ten times. The chain combines TRBV11-2 with TRBJ2-3, with D unresolved. The CDR3 has 14 amino acids. Germline-derived CDR1 and CDR2 are SGHAT and FQNNGV. The ends were cut back, 0 bases at V and 5 bases at J, with 9 bases in the middle. CDR3: CASSLDVVVDTQYF. The CDR3 DNA reads TGTGCCAGCAGCTTAGACGTGGTAGTAGATACGCAGTATTTT.

This clonotype was recorded at least ten times. The CDR3, as DNA: TGTGCCAGCAGCTTAGAGAAACTAGCGGGTACCGATACCGGGGAGCTGTTTTTT. This encodes CASSLEKLAGTDTGELFF. V gene TRBV7-9 combines with J gene TRBJ2-2; 9 nucleotides agree with TRBD2. Trimming cost V 1 base and J 5 bases; bases outside gene matches: 11. The length of the CDR3 is 18 residues. Looked up from germline, CDR1 is SEHNR and CDR2 is FQNEAQ (reference sequence).

This clonotype occurred many times. The rearrangement joins TRBV12-3 or TRBV12-4 to TRBJ1-1, with a tentative D call TRBD1 (6 bases). This CDR3 is 15 amino acids long. The germline V and J ends were trimmed by 1 base and 1 base, with 10 bases remaining between them. The CDR3 nucleotides read TGTGCCAGCAGTTTAGACAGGGTGGGGAACACTGAAGCTTTCTTT. Its translation: CASSLDRVGNTEAFF.

For this clonotype: A read error may be the cause here, since a much bigger clone is one base away. The gene calls are TRBV4-1 and TRBJ2-7, with D possibly called TRBD1 or TRBD2 (6 bases each). Per the germline V gene, CDR1 is MGHRA and CDR2 is YSYEKL. V shed 4 bases and J shed 3 bases, with 13 bases lying between them. This CDR3 comprises 14 residues. CDR3 residues: CASSLVGGVYEQYF. In DNA, the CDR3 is TGCGCCAGCAGCCTGGTGGGGGGCGTCTACGAGCAGTACTTC.

The sample holds many counts of this clonotype. The chain links TRBV6-1 to TRBJ2-1; D remains ambiguous. Looked up from germline, CDR1 is MNHNS and CDR2 is SASEGT. The CDR3 covers 17 residues. V gave up 5 bases and J gave up 1 base, with 18 bases separating them. The CDR3 loop reads CASSRIATEASYNEQFF. In DNA form, the CDR3 reads TGTGCCAGCAGTCGGATCGCTACTGAAGCTTCCTACAATGAGCAGTTCTTC.

Worth noting for this clonotype: Given a much more abundant clone one base away, this may be a read error. Because it lacks the conserved phenylalanine or tryptophan at the end, this CDR3 is likely a read error. The V call is TRBV5-1, the J call TRBJ1-1; D is uncertain. V was shortened by 4 bases and J by 4 bases, with 14 bases between the two germline ends. Germline V lookup: CDR1 SGHRS, CDR2 YFSETQ. The CDR3 runs 14 residues. The CDR3 nucleotides read TGCGCCAGCAGCACCGTAAGGGCGAGCACTGAAGCTTTCCTT. Protein: CASSTVRASTEAFL.

This clonotype was detected ten times or more. The CDR3 sequence: CASSLSGTTSYNEQFF. CDR3 bases: TGTGCCAGCAGCTTGTCCGGGACTACCTCCTACAATGAGCAGTTCTTC. This chain connects TRBV7-9 to TRBJ2-1; 7 positions match TRBD2. V was clipped by 3 bases and J by 0 bases; unmatched bases: 5. The germline CDR1 and CDR2 sequences are SEHNR and FQNEAQ (reference sequence). The CDR3 sequence is 16 residues long.

The chain has TRBV19 and TRBJ2-5; D uncertain. Germline CDR1 and CDR2: LNHDA and SQIVND (reference sequence). This CDR3 comprises 11 residues. V gave up 6 bases and J gave up 5 bases, with 7 bases separating them. The CDR3: CASSEMETQYF. The DNA of the CDR3 is TGTGCCAGTAGCGAGATGGAGACCCAGTACTTC.

This clonotype has ten or more counts. This sequence joins TRBV7-2 and TRBJ2-5; no clear D. This CDR3 is 14 amino acids long. With 1 base removed from V and 0 bases from J, the gap between germline ends came to 6 bases. Germline lookup yields CDR1 SGHTA and CDR2 FQGNSA. CDR3 sequence (DNA): TGTGCCAGCAGCTTAGAGGCGAACCAAGAGACCCAGTACTTC. Residues: CASSLEANQETQYF. The full variable domain, with the rest looked up from reference TRBV7-2 and TRBJ2-5, is GAGVSQSPSNKVTEKGKDVELRCDPISGHTALYWYRQSLGQGLEFLIYFQGNSAPDKSGLPSDRFSAERTGGSVSTLTIQRTQQEDSAVYLCASSLEANQETQYFGPGTRLLVL.

As to this clonotype: This clone may be a read error of a much larger clone one base away. The chain employs TRBV7-2 and TRBJ2-5, with D perhaps TRBD1 (6 bases). Trimming shortened V by 5 bases and J by 2 bases, and 12 bases separated the two germline ends. The CDR3 runs to 14 residues. Germline assignment: CDR1 SGHTA and CDR2 FQGNSA. CDR3 protein: CASSAQGYQETQYF. The CDR3, as DNA: TGTGCCAGCAGCGCACAGGGATATCAAGAGACCCAGTACTTC.

Remarks on this clonotype: A single base separates this from a much larger clone, so it may be a read error. The DNA of the CDR3 is TGTGCCACCCAGAGTATACAGGAGGTTGACGGCTACACCTTC. It encodes CATQSIQEVDGYTF. The chain recombines TRBV10-2 with TRBJ1-2, with D perhaps matching TRBD1 (5 bases). The CDR3 is 14 amino acids. Germline lookup yields CDR1 WSHSY and CDR2 SAAADI.

A few counts support this clonotype. V gene TRBV5-4 combines with J gene TRBJ2-3; D ambiguous. V was trimmed by 0 bases and J by 5 bases, leaving 7 bases between them. Germline CDR1 SGHNT, CDR2 YYREEE (reference sequence). CDR3 length: 13 amino acids. CDR3 region: CASSLGSQDTQYF. The CDR3 DNA reads TGTGCCAGCAGCTTGGGCAGCCAAGATACGCAGTATTTT. Full variable domain (remainder filled in from reference TRBV5-4 and TRBJ2-3): ETGVTQSPTHLIKTRGQQVTLRCSSQSGHNTVSWYQQALGQGPQFIFQYYREEENGRGNFPPRFSGLQFPNYSSELNVNALELDDSALYLCASSLGSQDTQYFGPGTRLTVL.

This clonotype was observed a handful of times. The chain carries TRBV4-3 and TRBJ2-6; D is uncertain. The CDR3 covers 18 residues. Germline V lookup: CDR1 LGHNA, CDR2 YSLEER. V was trimmed by 0 bases and J by 0 bases, leaving 12 bases between them. CDR3 sequence (DNA): TGCGCCAGCAGCCAAGATAGGTACCCGAGCTCTGGGGCCAACGTCCTGACTTTC. Protein sequence: CASSQDRYPSSGANVLTF.

Points on this clonotype: This may arise from a read error, as a much more abundant clone is one base away. The genes are TRBV28 and TRBJ2-3; D unresolved. The CDR3 extends over 15 amino acids. Between the trimmed V and J ends, which lost 5 bases and 5 bases, there was a span of 17 bases. Germline assignment: CDR1 MDHEN and CDR2 SYDVKM. The CDR3 region is CASSQDLSAGDTQYF. CDR3 coding DNA: TGTGCCAGCAGTCAGGACCTCTCGGCCGGAGATACGCAGTATTTT.

A remark on this clonotype: The junction does not match germline at one end; this may be a read error. The chain links TRBV18 to TRBJ1-6; maybe TRBD1 (5 bases). The CDR3 covers 15 residues. Germline CDR1 and CDR2: KGHSH and LQKENI. CDR3 in amino acids: CAISPPSGANSPLHF. The CDR3 bases are TGTGCCATCTCACCACCGAGCGGGGCGAATTCACCCCTCCACTTT.

This clonotype was counted only a few times. The V gene is TRBV3-1, the J gene TRBJ1-5; no firm D call. CDR3 length equals 14 residues. Germline loops: CDR1 LGHDT, CDR2 YNNKEL (reference sequence). Trimming stripped 1 base from V and 7 bases from J, with 11 bases between. In DNA form, the CDR3 reads TGTGCCAGCAGCCAAGGTGGGCTCTACCAGCCCCAGCATTTT. Amino acids: CASSQGGLYQPQHF.

The V and J genes are TRBV2 and TRBJ2-5, with 9 bases aligning to TRBD1. V lost 6 bases, J lost 7 bases, and 12 bases stayed unmatched. The germline gives CDR1 SNHLY, CDR2 FYNNEI. The CDR3 is 15 amino acids. CDR3 residues: CASRPRTGEFGTQYF. The CDR3 region has the DNA TGTGCCAGCAGACCTAGGACAGGGGAATTTGGGACCCAGTACTTC.

This clonotype was seen once. The chain links TRBV19 to TRBJ1-2; D gene unclear. This CDR3 spans 14 amino acids. Germline V CDR1 and CDR2: LNHDA, SQIVND (reference sequence). Trimming shortened V by 3 bases and J by 6 bases, and 14 bases separated the two germline ends. CDR3 sequence: CASSIKAERDGYTF. CDR3 bases: TGTGCCAGTAGTATTAAGGCAGAGAGGGATGGCTACACCTTC.

This clonotype was counted at least ten times. The V call is TRBV6-1, the J call TRBJ2-7; a weak D match, TRBD2 (6 bases). Germline values: CDR1 MNHNS, CDR2 SASEGT. The CDR3 covers 12 residues. Deletions cut 6 bases from V and 6 bases from J, with 12 bases between. DNA for the CDR3: TGTGCCAGCAGGGGGGGACTCACCGAGCAGTACTTC. Amino acid sequence: CASRGGLTEQYF.

This clonotype was seen ten or more times. This chain joins TRBV7-9 and TRBJ1-1, with D uncertain. The ends were cut back, 0 bases at V and 3 bases at J, with 8 bases in the middle. The CDR3 runs to 14 residues. Looked up from germline, CDR1 is SEHNR and CDR2 is FQNEAQ (reference sequence). The CDR3: CASSLASEHTEAFF. DNA of the CDR3: TGTGCCAGCAGCTTAGCGTCGGAGCACACTGAAGCTTTCTTT.

This clonotype appeared many times. The rearrangement uses TRBV28 and TRBJ1-1; D call uncertain. Germline lookup yields CDR1 MDHEN and CDR2 SYDVKM. V gave up 2 bases and J gave up 0 bases, with 1 base separating them. The CDR3 consists of 12 residues. The CDR3 sequence is CASSLVNTEAFF. The CDR3 DNA follows: TGTGCCAGCAGTTTAGTGAACACTGAAGCTTTCTTT.

CDR3 amino acids: CASSPPAGVGNQPQHF. DNA for the CDR3: TGTGCCAGCTCACCACCGGCTGGGGTAGGCAATCAGCCCCAGCATTTT. This chain links TRBV18 with TRBJ1-5; unclear D gene. V gave up 0 bases and J gave up 2 bases, with 11 bases separating them. CDR3 size: 16 residues. CDR1 is KGHSH and CDR2 is LQKENI in the germline V gene.

The V gene is TRBV30, the J gene TRBJ1-3, with D uncertain. CDR1 and CDR2 (germline): GTSNPN, SVGIG (reference sequence). This CDR3 has 13 residues. V was trimmed by 7 bases and J by 2 bases, leaving 12 bases between them. DNA of the CDR3: TGTGCCTCAGATAGTCCCCCTGGAAACACCATATATTTT. Translated: CASDSPPGNTIYF.

Note on this clonotype: A much larger clonotype is one base distant, so this may be a read error. The chain combines TRBV7-2 with TRBJ2-2, with D unresolved. V gave up 5 bases and J gave up 2 bases, with 15 bases separating them. From germline, CDR1 is SGHTA and CDR2 FQGNSA. CDR3 size: 16 residues. The CDR3, as DNA: TGTGCCAGCAGCCGAATCGGGTCTACAAACACCGGGGAGCTGTTTTTT. It yields the protein CASSRIGSTNTGELFF.

This clonotype has ten or more counts. The J gene is TRBJ1-6, the V gene TRBV3-1, with D maybe TRBD1 (5 bases). The V end lost 1 base, the J end lost 7 bases, and 14 bases lay between the germline ends. CDR3 size: 16 residues. CDR1 LGHDT and CDR2 YNNKEL come from the germline V gene (reference sequence). CDR3 loop: CASSQGMGRRNSPLHF. The CDR3 coding sequence is TGTGCCAGCAGCCAAGGAATGGGACGGAGAAATTCACCCCTCCACTTT.